This T cell receptor beta chain was observed in a study of cytomegalovirus exposure and HLA in healthy donors. Study-wide context: From HLA-typed donors, an early data release held tens of millions of unique TCRs.

This CDR3 spans 13 amino acids. The ends were cut back, 6 bases at V and 2 bases at J, with 10 bases in the middle. The germline CDR1 and CDR2 sequences are MNHNS and SASEGT. As concerns this clone: Its antigen remains unidentified.

Study-level findings and limits: Reported results showed that the classifier diagnosed cytomegalovirus status with high specificity and sensitivity.

This PCR relied on a set of 60 Vbeta primers and 13 Jbeta primers. Authors' methods: Later, an analysis found 75 million to 100 million unique TCR beta chains, and around 12 million of these were shared. The table came from immunoSEQ multiplex PCR; TCRdb's copy has only in-frame clones and leaves some out. Clone size and the V and J calls come from that table; the DNA yielded D and trimming. This table holds 150,000 to 200,000 clones, roughly 80% found once. The sequenced material came from PBMCs. The chain joins TRBV6-1 to TRBJ2-5; D is possibly TRBD2 (6 bases). The origin of this receptor is a man aged 25-45 years in good health and CMV-seronegative. Here the CDR3 reads CASRDYSQETQYF. CDR3 nucleotide sequence: TGTGCCAGCAGGGACTATAGTCAAGAGACCCAGTACTTC.